This T cell receptor beta chain is from a study of OX40 agonist ivuxolimab in advanced cancers. The V and J ends lost 5 bases and 6 bases respectively, with 12 bases between them. This CDR3 is built from 13 residues. Germline CDR1 and CDR2: SGHTA and FQGTGA. Assay: immunoSEQ multiplex PCR; the TCRdb copy retains only in-frame clones and omits some. The sample has some 40,000 clones, 70% to 80% seen once. The V gene is TRBV7-3, the J gene TRBJ2-3; unclear D gene. This sample comprised CD4+ or CD8+ T cells sorted from blood, obtained in a trial of the OX40 agonist ivuxolimab. This receptor was taken from an adult with an advanced solid tumor such as melanoma, head and neck, liver or kidney cancer. The CDR3 here is CASSKYLSDTQYF. The CDR3 DNA sequence: TGTGCCAGCAGCAAATACCTCTCCGATACGCAGTATTTT.